The clone carrying this T cell receptor beta chain was counted a single time. These data are taken from a study of blood T cell repertoires in COVID-19. On the study more broadly: The United States, Italy and Spain were the sources of the acute and convalescent COVID-19 samples. PBMCs, B-cell-depleted T cells, or T cells provided the cDNA or gDNA that made up the material.

The assay was immunoSEQ multiplex PCR, and TCRdb's table has in-frame clones only and misses some. The sample has 250,000 or so clones; approximately 89% are singletons. The CDR3 covers 15 residues. J gave up 10 bases and V 5 bases, and 15 bases lay outside the gene matches. Germline CDR1 and CDR2: SGHAT and FQNNGV. The receptor's source is a man between 40 and 49 years old with active or convalescent COVID-19. Sequencing input: peripheral blood. The chain is built from TRBV11-2 and TRBJ1-1; 8 bases map to TRBD1. The CDR3, as DNA: TGTGCCAGCAGCGCCAGGACAGGGAAAATTTTCGTAGCTTTCTTT. It encodes CASSARTGKIFVAFF.